The clone carrying this T cell receptor beta chain was observed at least ten times. Its antigen is currently unknown. This specimen belongs to a study of T cells after yellow fever vaccination. Study overall: Any fraction with a low cell number was prepared using SMART-Seq v4 Ultra Low Input.

Notes on the study in general: Weaker, the secondary response peaked sooner, at day 5 versus 15. Few clonotypes appeared in both CD4 and CD8 compartments.

TCRdb itself ran the 5' RACE reads through MiXCR, one entry per CDR3 protein. The sample holds about 58,000 distinct CDR3 sequences, about 6.6% seen once. The CDR3 totals 15 residues. CDR1 and CDR2 from the germline V gene are MNHNS and SASEGT. The junction had 4 bases not matched to a gene; V was cut back by 4 bases and J by 0 bases. The chain couples TRBV6-1 to TRBJ2-7; 9 bases map to TRBD1. The input for sequencing was CD8+ T cells sorted from PBMCs, taken on the day of the first yellow fever vaccination. This TCR derives from a young man who received the YFV17D yellow fever vaccine. Here the CDR3 reads CASSGTGGNSYEQYF. Here the CDR3 DNA reads TGTGCCAGCAGTGGTACAGGGGGCAACTCCTACGAGCAGTACTTC.